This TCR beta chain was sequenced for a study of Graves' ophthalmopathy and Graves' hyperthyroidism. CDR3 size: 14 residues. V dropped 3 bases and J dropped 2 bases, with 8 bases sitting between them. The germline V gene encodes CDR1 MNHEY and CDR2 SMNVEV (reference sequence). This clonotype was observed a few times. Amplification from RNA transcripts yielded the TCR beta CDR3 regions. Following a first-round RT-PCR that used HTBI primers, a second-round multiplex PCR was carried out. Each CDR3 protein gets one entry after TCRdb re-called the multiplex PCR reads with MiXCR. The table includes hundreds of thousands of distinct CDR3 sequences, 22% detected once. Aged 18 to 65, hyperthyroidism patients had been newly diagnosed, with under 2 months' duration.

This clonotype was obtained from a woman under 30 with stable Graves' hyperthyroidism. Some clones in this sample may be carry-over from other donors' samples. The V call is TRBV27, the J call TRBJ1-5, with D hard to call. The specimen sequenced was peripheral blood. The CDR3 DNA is TGTGCCAGCAGTTTTGTTAATGGCAATCAGCCCCAGCATTTT. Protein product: CASSFVNGNQPQHF.